This T cell receptor (beta chain) was retrieved from a study of T cells in Graves' hyperthyroidism and ophthalmopathy. Study conclusions and caveats: The majority of expanded thyroid clonotypes above 0.001 also appeared in blood.

This clonotype was counted between two and nine times. Its antigen is undetermined. It was uncontrolled infection, other autoimmune disease, pregnancy or lactation that excluded patients. The PBMCs had their origin in roughly 9.4 ml of fresh peripheral blood. The CDR3 is made up of 15 amino acids. Per germline, CDR1 MGHRA and CDR2 YSYEKL. V lost 5 bases and J lost 5, with 19 bases in between. Amplification of TCR beta CDR3 regions was performed using RNA transcripts as template. Using the HTBI primer set, a first-round RT-PCR was run on the TCR CDR3. TCRdb called the multiplex PCR reads again in MiXCR, with one record for every CDR3 protein. The table has 730,000 or so distinct CDR3 sequences, around 19% seen once.

J is TRBJ2-7 and V is TRBV4-1; D is unclear. The sample consisted of blood. This TCR derives from a woman in her forties or fifties with Graves' hyperthyroidism that later progressed to Graves' ophthalmopathy. The CDR3 nucleotides are TGCGCCAGCAGCTCACGGGCCCACAAGATGGACGAGCAGTACTTC. It yields the protein CASSSRAHKMDEQYF.